Listed here are 19 T cell receptor beta chains from one sample, sequenced in a study of glioma-infiltrating T cells. Amplification of TCR alpha and beta CDR3 regions from RNA used iRepertoire nested multiplex PCR. TCRdb itself ran the multiplex PCR reads through MiXCR, one entry per CDR3 protein. Here the sample spans about 140,000 distinct CDR3 sequences, 30% to 40% being singletons. The sample consisted of glioma tissue, nonneoplastic brain tissue, or PBMCs (not recorded which). These receptors all stem from a human donor with low-grade glioma or glioblastoma, undergoing nonglioma brain surgery, or in good health (not recorded which).

The chain has TRBV6-5 and TRBJ1-4, with 7 nucleotides matching TRBD1. The CDR3 is 14 residues long. Germline lookup yields CDR1 MNHEY and CDR2 SVGAGI. J gave up 6 bases and V 4 bases, and 5 bases lay outside the gene matches. The CDR3 here is CASSWDSTDEKLFF. CDR3 DNA sequence: TGTGCCAGCAGTTGGGACAGTACTGATGAAAAACTGTTTTTT.

This clonotype was picked up many times. This chain connects TRBV6-1 to TRBJ2-1, with D tentatively TRBD1 (5 bases). Per the germline V gene, CDR1 is MNHNS and CDR2 is SASEGT. CDR3 length: 16 amino acids. Between the trimmed V and J ends, which lost 5 bases and 2 bases, there was a span of 16 bases. The CDR3 protein is CASSRGGAGTYNEQFF. The CDR3 DNA reads TGTGCCAGCAGTCGCGGTGGTGCAGGGACCTACAATGAGCAGTTCTTC.

This clonotype was seen a handful of times. V and J are TRBV20-1 and TRBJ2-1; 13 bases map to TRBD2. Germline loops: CDR1 DFQATT, CDR2 SNEGSKA (reference sequence). V shed 6 bases, J shed 7 bases, and the junction held 6 bases outside the gene matches. There are 14 residues in the CDR3. The CDR3 DNA reads TGCAGTGCAAGTGGACTAGCGGGAGATAATGAGCAGTTCTTC. Translation: CSASGLAGDNEQFF.

The chain employs TRBV18 and TRBJ1-1; D is ambiguous. The CDR3 totals 14 residues. Trimming removed 1 base at V and 0 bases at J, with 6 bases between. Germline CDR1 reads KGHSH; CDR2 reads LQKENI. The chain's CDR3 is CASSPRGVNTEAFF. The DNA of the CDR3 is TGTGCCAGCTCACCACGCGGGGTGAACACTGAAGCTTTCTTT.

This chain joins TRBV7-2 and TRBJ2-5, with 7 bases fitting TRBD1. Losses at the gene ends were 6 bases for V and 0 bases for J; bases not matched to a gene: 4. The CDR3 is made up of 14 amino acids. Germline V lookup: CDR1 SGHTA, CDR2 FQGNSA. The CDR3 reads CASRGQMYQETQYF. The CDR3 DNA sequence: TGTGCCAGCAGGGGACAGATGTACCAAGAGACCCAGTACTTC.

This clonotype showed up just a few times. The V gene is TRBV2, the J gene TRBJ1-1, with 10 bases aligning to TRBD1. The V gene end was trimmed by 6 bases and the J gene end by 1 base; junction bases not matched to a gene: 2. CDR1 is SNHLY and CDR2 is FYNNEI in the germline V gene. This CDR3 contains 14 residues. CDR3 amino acids: CASSRDRGNTEAFF. For the CDR3, the DNA is TGTGCCAGCAGCCGGGACAGGGGGAACACTGAAGCTTTCTTT.

J is TRBJ2-1 and V is TRBV2, with 7 bases identical to TRBD1. The J call may not be correct, given that the DNA end is closer to TRBJ2-7. The germline V gene encodes CDR1 SNHLY and CDR2 FYNNEI. CDR3 size: 14 residues. CDR3 sequence reads: CASSEVTGLNEQYF. CDR3 nucleotides: TGTGCCAGCAGTGAAGTGACAGGGTTGAATGAGCAGTACTTC.

This chain uses TRBV6-1 with TRBJ2-1; D tentatively fits TRBD1 or TRBD2 (5 bases each). Trimming removed 6 bases at V and 9 bases at J, with 18 bases between. This CDR3 has 14 amino acids. The germline gives CDR1 MNHNS, CDR2 SASEGT. The CDR3 bases are TGTGCCAGCAGGCCCGTTGGCCCTGGGACTGAGCAGTTCTTC. It is translated as CASRPVGPGTEQFF.

The genes are TRBV27 and TRBJ2-7; 8 bases fit TRBD1. The CDR3 is made up of 14 amino acids. Per the germline V gene, CDR1 is MNHEY and CDR2 is SMNVEV (reference sequence). The V segment lost 4 bases and the J segment 7 bases; nucleotides outside the gene matches: 9. In DNA, the CDR3 is TGTGCCAGCAGTTGGGGACAGGCGTCGGGGGAGCAGTACTTC. Protein: CASSWGQASGEQYF.

The genes are TRBV6-1 and TRBJ2-1; maybe TRBD2 (5 bases). Germline CDR1 and CDR2: MNHNS and SASEGT. The CDR3 is 12 residues long. The CDR3 loop is CACAGSNNEQFF. CDR3 DNA sequence: TGTGCATGTGCGGGCAGCAACAATGAGCAGTTCTTC.

J is TRBJ2-7 and V is TRBV30, with D tentatively TRBD1 (6 bases). With 5 bases removed from V and 6 bases from J, the gap between germline ends came to 23 bases. Germline V gene lookup returns CDR1 GTSNPN and CDR2 SVGIG (reference sequence). The CDR3 runs to 15 residues. The chain's CDR3 is CAWEPDRLLRREQYF. The DNA for the CDR3 is TGTGCCTGGGAGCCCGACAGGCTCCTACGCCGCGAGCAGTACTTC.

The chain carries TRBV5-5 and TRBJ1-6; D remains unclear. The CDR3 spans 16 residues. V was clipped by 0 bases and J by 6 bases, with 13 bases between them. CDR1 SGHKS and CDR2 YYEKEE come from the germline V gene (reference sequence). CDR3: CASSLEWRTTNSPLHF. CDR3 nucleotides: TGTGCCAGCAGCTTGGAATGGCGGACGACTAATTCACCCCTCCACTTT.

This clonotype was seen a handful of times. The chain recombines TRBV20-1 with TRBJ2-5, with TRBD1 matching over 9 bases. The germline CDR1 and CDR2 sequences are DFQATT and SNEGSKA (reference sequence). The CDR3 extends over 14 amino acids. The ends lost 3 bases at V and 5 bases at J; junction bases unmatched: 7. This CDR3 reads CSASPGTGLETQYF. The CDR3 region has the DNA TGCAGTGCTAGTCCCGGGACAGGGCTGGAGACCCAGTACTTC.

V usage is TRBV4-2 and J usage is TRBJ1-6; D remains unclear. Trimming removed 0 bases at V and 9 bases at J, with 6 bases between. There are 13 residues in the CDR3. Germline-derived CDR1 and CDR2 are LGHNA and YNFKEQ. The CDR3 sequence: CASSQDIPSPLHF. The CDR3 DNA reads as TGTGCCAGCAGCCAAGATATCCCTTCACCCCTCCACTTT.

The CDR3 DNA reads TGTGCCAGCAGCCAAGCGAGAGAGACCCAGTACTTC. This sequence encodes CASSQARETQYF. The chain links TRBV6-1 to TRBJ2-5; D gene unclear. V was shortened by 6 bases and J by 4 bases, with 9 bases between the two germline ends. This CDR3 contains 12 residues. CDR1 and CDR2 (germline): MNHNS, SASEGT.

This clonotype was seen only a few times. V gene TRBV7-3 combines with J gene TRBJ1-1; unclear D gene. This CDR3 region has 15 residues. V lost 1 base, J lost 2 bases, and 11 bases lay in between. Germline V gene lookup returns CDR1 SGHTA and CDR2 FQGTGA. CDR3 DNA: TGTGCCAGCAGCTTAATAGGGTTAGGAAACACTGAAGCTTTCTTT. Its protein is CASSLIGLGNTEAFF.

The V call is TRBV27, the J call TRBJ1-4; 7 bases align to TRBD1. The CDR3 extends over 14 amino acids. The V gene's germline CDR1 is MNHEY and CDR2 SMNVEV (reference sequence). Trimming at V came to 6 bases and at J to 4 bases, leaving 5 bases not matched to a gene. In DNA, the CDR3 is TGTGCCAGCAGGCAACAGGGGAGTAATGAAAAACTGTTTTTT. Amino acid sequence: CASRQQGSNEKLFF.

The chain carries TRBV6-1 and TRBJ2-7; 9 nucleotides agree with TRBD2. Trimming cost V 9 bases and J 5 bases; bases outside gene matches: 8. This CDR3 contains 13 residues. Germline assignment: CDR1 MNHNS and CDR2 SASEGT. This CDR3 reads CASRSGGRDEQYF. In DNA form, the CDR3 reads TGTGCCAGTAGAAGCGGGGGGCGCGACGAGCAGTACTTC.

This clonotype was detected ten times or more. This chain links TRBV27 with TRBJ2-7; TRBD1 matches 9 bases. CDR3 length: 16 amino acids. Unmatched junction bases numbered 6, after V lost 2 bases and J lost 1 base. Looked up from germline, CDR1 is MNHEY and CDR2 is SMNVEV (reference sequence). The CDR3 reads CASSLGTGTGSYEQYF. The CDR3 DNA sequence: TGTGCCAGCAGTTTAGGGACCGGGACAGGGTCCTACGAGCAGTACTTC.